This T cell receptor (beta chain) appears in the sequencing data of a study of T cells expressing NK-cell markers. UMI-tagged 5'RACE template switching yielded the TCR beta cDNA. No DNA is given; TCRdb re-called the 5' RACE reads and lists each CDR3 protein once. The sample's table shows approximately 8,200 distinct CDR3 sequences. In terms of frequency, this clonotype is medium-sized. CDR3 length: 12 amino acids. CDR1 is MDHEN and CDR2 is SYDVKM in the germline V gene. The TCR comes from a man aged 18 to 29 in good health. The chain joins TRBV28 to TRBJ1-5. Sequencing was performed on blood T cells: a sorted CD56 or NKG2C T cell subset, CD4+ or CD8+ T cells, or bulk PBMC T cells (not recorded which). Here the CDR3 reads CASSHDLIPQHF.